Listed below are T cell receptor beta chains from one sample, sequenced in a study of pediatric ulcerative colitis. This table comes from immunoSEQ multiplex PCR, and its TCRdb copy is limited to in-frame clones, with some not included. The table lists tens of thousands of clones, about 81% of them singletons. Sequenced: gut tissue. The receptors originated from a boy between 10 and 17 years old with severe ulcerative colitis. Both conserved end residues are part of each CDR3. A D gene is named only where the DNA matches it firmly. Size values are once, few and many counts, or a class for expanded clones, and some rows have none.

V	J	D	size	DNA	CDR3
TRBV6-5	TRBJ1-1	-	-	TGTGCCAGCAGTTATAGGAATCCGAACACTGAAGCTTTCTTT	CASSYRNPNTEAFF
TRBV10-1	TRBJ1-2	TRBD1	few	TGCGCCAGCAGTGAGACAGGGGGCTATGGCTACACCTTC	CASSETGGYGYTF
TRBV2	TRBJ1-2	-	-	TGTGCCAGCAGAGTCGACCTGCTCTATGGCTACACCTTC	CASRVDLLYGYTF
TRBV7-3	TRBJ2-2	-	once	TGTGCCAGCAGCTTATGGCCGAGAGAACACCTAGGGGCGGAGCTGTTTTTT	CASSLWPREHLGAELFF
TRBV7-9	TRBJ1-2	-	few	TGTGCCAGCAGAACCGGACAGCCAAACCGATATGGCTACACCTTC	CASRTGQPNRYGYTF
TRBV4-1	TRBJ2-3	TRBD2	-	TGCGCCAGCAGCCAACCCCGGACCGGACTAGCGAGCAAATCTAGCACAGATACGCAGTATTTT	CASSQPRTGLASKSSTDTQYF
TRBV5-1	TRBJ2-3	-	few	TGCGCCAGCACAAATAACGGACAGAGCAACACAGATACGCAGTATTTT	CASTNNGQSNTDTQYF
TRBV30	TRBJ2-1	-	few	TGTGCCTGGAGCTTAGGGGGGCTCTACAATGAGCAGTTCTTC	CAWSLGGLYNEQFF
TRBV5-1	TRBJ2-1	TRBD1	-	TGCGCCAGCGGGACAGGGAGTCAAGGTAGGAATGAGCAGTTCTTC	CASGTGSQGRNEQFF
TRBV4-2	TRBJ1-5	-	-	TGTGCCAGCGCGTTGGGACGGGATCAGCCCCAGCATTTT	CASALGRDQPQHF
TRBV19	TRBJ1-1	TRBD1	few	TGTGCCAGTAGCGACAGGGGATATGAAGCTTTCTTT	CASSDRGYEAFF
TRBV12-5	TRBJ1-1	-	-	TGTGCTAGTGGCCTAGACGTAACTGAAGCTTTCTTT	CASGLDVTEAFF
TRBV30	TRBJ1-2	TRBD1	-	TGTGCCTGGAGAAGACAGGGCCCCTTGTTCTTCAGCTACACCTTC	CAWRRQGPLFFSYTF
TRBV5-1	TRBJ2-2	-	-	TGCGCCAGCAGCTCGGCAAGGGGGGCCGAAGACACCGGGGAGCTGTTTTTT	CASSSARGAEDTGELFF
TRBV6-5	TRBJ2-7	-	-	TGTGCCAGCAGTCGCTCGGACTTCGCCCACGAGCAGTACTTC	CASSRSDFAHEQYF
TRBV5-5	TRBJ2-7	-	medium-sized	TGTGCCAGCAGTCTTATAGGCTACGAGCAGTACTTC	CASSLIGYEQYF
TRBV7-6	TRBJ2-7	-	few	TGTGCCAGCAGCTTAGGAGAATACGAGCAGTACTTC	CASSLGEYEQYF
TRBV5-5	TRBJ2-2	-	-	TGTGCCAGCAGCTGGGTTGGTGGCGGGGAGCTGTTTTTT	CASSWVGGGELFF
TRBV28	TRBJ1-2	TRBD1	-	TGTGCCAGCTCTCCCATAAGACAGGGGCTAGATGGCTACACCTTC	CASSPIRQGLDGYTF
TRBV27	TRBJ1-1	-	-	TGTGCCAGCAGTTTTGCTACCGCGGACACTGAAGCTTTCTTT	CASSFATADTEAFF
TRBV4-1	TRBJ2-5	-	-	TGCGCCAGCAGCCAAGAACCCTCCGACCTGGGGACCCAGTACTTC	CASSQEPSDLGTQYF
TRBV11-2	TRBJ1-2	TRBD1	-	TGTGCCAGCAGCCCTACAGGGGCTGCCTATGGCTACACCTTC	CASSPTGAAYGYTF
TRBV18	TRBJ2-5	TRBD1	-	TGTGCCAGCTCACCCATGACAGGGGTTGAGACCCAGTACTTC	CASSPMTGVETQYF
TRBV5-1	TRBJ2-2	-	-	TGCGCCAGCAGTCACCCATCGTTACCCGGGGAGCTGTTTTTT	CASSHPSLPGELFF
TRBV5-6	TRBJ1-2	-	-	TGTGCCAGCAGCCCGACAGCTAACTATGGCTACACCTTC	CASSPTANYGYTF
TRBV5-4	TRBJ1-2	TRBD1	once	TGTGCCAGCAGCTTGGAGTTGGGAGAAAGGACAGGGGTTACCTTC	CASSLELGERTGVTF
TRBV6-5	TRBJ1-4	TRBD1	-	TGTGCCAGCAGTTCACGGCGGGGACAGGTCGATGAAAAACTGTTTTTT	CASSSRRGQVDEKLFF
TRBV7-3	TRBJ2-2	-	-	TGTGCCAGCAGCGATTCAGGGGCGAGCACCGGGGAGCTGTTTTTT	CASSDSGASTGELFF
TRBV6-1	TRBJ1-5	TRBD1	-	TGTGCCAGCAGTGCATACAGGGGGGACAATCAGCCCCAGCATTTT	CASSAYRGDNQPQHF
TRBV9	TRBJ2-2	-	-	TGTGCCAGCAACCCTACCCTAGATATCACCGGGGAGCTGTTTTTT	CASNPTLDITGELFF
TRBV30	TRBJ2-3	-	-	TGTGCCTGGAGGCTAGTCACAGATACGCAGTATTTT	CAWRLVTDTQYF
TRBV4-1	TRBJ1-4	-	-	TGCGCCAGCAGCCAAGATGGGCAGCCTAATGAAAAACTGTTTTTT	CASSQDGQPNEKLFF
TRBV7-9	TRBJ1-5	-	-	TGTGCCAGCAGCATGGGGGCAAATCAGCCCCAGCATTTT	CASSMGANQPQHF
TRBV19	TRBJ1-2	-	few	TGTGCCAGTAGCCTGATTCGAAGGGGGAACCTCTATGGCTACACCTTC	CASSLIRRGNLYGYTF
TRBV7-2	TRBJ2-1	-	-	TGTGCCAGCAGCTTAGCGACTGGAAGCTACAATGAGCAGTTCTTC	CASSLATGSYNEQFF
TRBV5-1	TRBJ2-7	-	-	TGCGCCAGCAGCCCCGGAGTGACCTCTAGCTCCTACGAGCAGTACTTC	CASSPGVTSSSYEQYF
TRBV5-6	TRBJ1-3	-	-	TGTGCCAGCAGCTTCAGCTCTGGAAACACCATATATTTT	CASSFSSGNTIYF
TRBV27	TRBJ1-1	-	-	TGTGCCAGCAGCATCACCTATCGATGGACAGAGAACACTGAAGCTTTCTTT	CASSITYRWTENTEAFF
TRBV7-3	TRBJ1-4	-	few	TGTGCCAGCAGCTTAACGACAGATGAAAAACTGTTTTTT	CASSLTTDEKLFF
TRBV5-5	TRBJ2-3	TRBD1	-	TGTGCCAGCAGTGAGGGACAGGGGAATGGCCCTTACACAGATACGCAGTATTTT	CASSEGQGNGPYTDTQYF